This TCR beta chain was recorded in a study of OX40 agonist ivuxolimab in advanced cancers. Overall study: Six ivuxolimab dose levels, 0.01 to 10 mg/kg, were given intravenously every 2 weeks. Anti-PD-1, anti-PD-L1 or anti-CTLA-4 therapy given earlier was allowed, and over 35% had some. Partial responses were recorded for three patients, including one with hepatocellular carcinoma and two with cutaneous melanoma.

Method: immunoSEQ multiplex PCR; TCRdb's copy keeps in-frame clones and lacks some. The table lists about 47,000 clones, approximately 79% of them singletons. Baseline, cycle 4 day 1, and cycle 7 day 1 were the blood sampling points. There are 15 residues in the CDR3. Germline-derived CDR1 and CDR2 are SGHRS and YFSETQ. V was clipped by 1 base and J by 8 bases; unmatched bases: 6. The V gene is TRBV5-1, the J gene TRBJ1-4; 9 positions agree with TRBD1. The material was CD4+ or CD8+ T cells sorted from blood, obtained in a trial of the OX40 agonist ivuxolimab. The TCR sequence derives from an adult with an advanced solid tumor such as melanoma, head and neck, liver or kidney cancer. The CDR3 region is CASSLMGQGNEKLFF. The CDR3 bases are TGCGCCAGCAGCTTGATGGGACAGGGTAACGAAAAACTGTTTTTT.